The TCR beta chain under discussion was sequenced for a study of blood T cell repertoires in COVID-19. Background on the study: The samples span acute and convalescent COVID-19 from the United States, Italy and Spain. Sources were T cells, B-cell-depleted T cells, or PBMCs; the material itself was cDNA or gDNA.

This CDR3 is 15 amino acids long. CDR1 is SGHTA, CDR2 FQGNSA, per germline. Trimming stripped 5 bases from V and 0 bases from J, with 14 bases between. A Seattle source enrolled patients during active infection and followed them longitudinally. Authors' processing steps: How many nucleated cells were present was estimated from reference gene primer amplification. Libraries were prepared by immunoSEQ multiplex PCR; TCRdb keeps only in-frame clonotypes and omits some of them. That table supplies the V and J calls and clone size; D and trimming were determined from the DNA. The sample yields about 290,000 clones, nearly 90% seen once.

The rearrangement links TRBV7-2 to TRBJ2-7; D remains ambiguous. Sequencing was done on a sample of peripheral blood. This receptor was taken from a woman in her 30s with COVID-19, enrolled during active disease. In DNA form, the CDR3 reads TGTGCCAGCAGCCCATTCGTGAGTCCCTCCTACGAGCAGTACTTC. Translating gives CASSPFVSPSYEQYF.